This T cell receptor beta chain was sequenced in a study of CD8 T cells in ankylosing spondylitis. This CDR3 contains 16 residues. V was shortened by 2 bases and J by 3 bases, with 15 bases between the two germline ends. Germline V gives CDR1 SGHDT, CDR2 YYEEEE. Many counts were recorded for this clonotype. Its antigen is still unknown. Overall study findings and caveats: Reports say disease-linked clones showed up significantly more in matched ankylosing spondylitis synovial fluid.

Researchers built TCR beta libraries using quantitative 5'-RACE with molecular barcodes. TCRdb fed the 5' RACE reads into MiXCR, producing one record per CDR3 protein. The table has 250,000 or so distinct CDR3 sequences, over 8.5% seen once. The TCR originated in a male donor with ankylosing spondylitis or in good health (not recorded which). The sequenced sample was blood, either unsorted or a sorted T cell fraction (not recorded which). V gene TRBV5-6 combines with J gene TRBJ2-1; D might be TRBD1 (6 bases). In nucleotides, the CDR3 is TGTGCCAGCAGCTTATCTACAGGGTGGAGCTACAATGAGCAGTTCTTC. Encoded protein: CASSLSTGWSYNEQFF. The whole variable domain, remainder taken from reference TRBV5-6 and TRBJ2-1, is DAGVTQSPTHLIKTRGQQVTLRCSPKSGHDTVSWYQQALGQGPQFIFQYYEEEERQRGNFPDRFSGHQFPNYSSELNVNALLLGDSALYLCASSLSTGWSYNEQFFGPGTRLTVL.